Sequencing of this TCR beta chain was carried out in a study of response to subunit inactivated influenza vaccine. General study points: The authors proposed limited new T cell recruitment per seasonal influenza vaccination.

V lost 0 bases to trimming and J lost 4 bases, with 8 bases between them. The CDR3 is 14 amino acids. Germline CDR1 KGHDR, CDR2 SFDVKD. This clonotype came up a few times. Its antigen is unknown. MiXCR was run by TCRdb on the RT-PCR reads, yielding one entry per CDR3 protein. The sample yields 600,000 to 850,000 distinct CDR3 sequences, about 14% seen once. This chain connects TRBV24-1 to TRBJ2-5, with no clear D. Sequencing was performed on PBMCs from blood, taken less than 15 days before vaccination. This receptor was obtained from a man between 50 and 59 years old who received an inactivated influenza vaccine. This CDR3 reads CATSDLGDPETQYF. The CDR3 coding sequence is TGTGCCACCAGTGATTTGGGAGACCCAGAGACCCAGTACTTC.